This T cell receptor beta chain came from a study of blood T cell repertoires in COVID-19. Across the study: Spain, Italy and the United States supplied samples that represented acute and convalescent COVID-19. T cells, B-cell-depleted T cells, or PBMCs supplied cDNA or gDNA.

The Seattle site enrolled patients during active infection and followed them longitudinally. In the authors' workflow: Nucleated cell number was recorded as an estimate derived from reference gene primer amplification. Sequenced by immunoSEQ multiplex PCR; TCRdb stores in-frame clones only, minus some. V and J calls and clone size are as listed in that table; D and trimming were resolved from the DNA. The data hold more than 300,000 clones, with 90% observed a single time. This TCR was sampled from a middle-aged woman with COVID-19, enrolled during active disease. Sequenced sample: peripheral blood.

The CDR3 nucleotides read TGTGCCAGCAGCTTTGGCGGGCAGCCCCAGCATTTT. This codes for CASSFGGQPQHF. V and J are TRBV7-2 and TRBJ1-5, with unresolved D. The V end lost 3 bases, the J end lost 7 bases, and 7 bases lay between the germline ends. CDR1 and CDR2 (germline): SGHTA, FQGNSA. The CDR3 spans 12 residues.